The rows below give T cell receptor beta chains drawn from one sample of a study of T cell repertoires in cytomegalovirus infection. Using its own MiXCR run on the reads, TCRdb lists one record per CDR3 protein. The sample carries around 630,000 distinct CDR3 sequences, 20% to 25% recorded once. Sequencing was done on a sample of CD8+ T cells from PBMCs. Receptors originate from a human donor in good health (CMV status not recorded). Some clones in this sample may be carry-over from other donors' samples. Both conserved end residues are part of each CDR3. D genes are given only for firm matches. Some rows have no size entry. The others give once, few or many, or a class for an expanded clone.

TRBJ2-1	NA	few	TRBV2	TGTGCCAGCAGTGATTGGAGGAATGGGGTAAGGGAGCAGTTCTTC	CASSDWRNGVREQFF
TRBJ2-1	TRBD2	NA	TRBV27	TGTGCCAGCAGTTTGCTTGGCGGGGGGGCCCGGAATGAGCAGTTCTTC	CASSLLGGGARNEQFF
TRBJ2-6	NA	NA	TRBV29-1	TGCAGCGTTGAAGTGTACGGAGGGGCTGGGGCCAACGTCCTGACTTTC	CSVEVYGGAGANVLTF
TRBJ2-3	TRBD2	many	TRBV27	TGTGCCAGCAGTTTCCGACGACGGGGGACTAGCGGGGGACCTGGAGATACGCAGTATTTT	CASSFRRRGTSGGPGDTQYF
TRBJ1-1	TRBD1	NA	TRBV2	TGTGCCAGCAGTCCGAAACCTGGACAGGACACTGAAGCTTTCTTT	CASSPKPGQDTEAFF
TRBJ1-5	TRBD1	many	TRBV7-6	TGTGCCAGCAGCTTGGATCAGGGGGAAAATCAGCCCCAGCATTTT	CASSLDQGENQPQHF
TRBJ2-3	NA	few	TRBV10-3	TGTGCCATCAGCCCCGTGGGATCTCTCACAGATACGCAGTATTTT	CAISPVGSLTDTQYF
TRBJ2-3	NA	many	TRBV7-2	TGTGCCAGCAGCTTAAGGGGCTCCAAGGCAGATACGCAGTATTTT	CASSLRGSKADTQYF
TRBJ1-5	TRBD1	NA	TRBV7-9	TGTGCCAGCAGCGACCCGGGACAGGGTAGCAATCAGCCCCAGCATTTT	CASSDPGQGSNQPQHF
TRBJ2-1	NA	NA	TRBV18	TGTGCCAGCGATGAGGGACCGAGTCGCTACAATGAGCAGTTCTTC	CASDEGPSRYNEQFF
TRBJ2-3	NA	NA	TRBV20-1	TGCAGTGCTAGAGATTGGAGGGGGAGCACAGATACGCAGTATTTT	CSARDWRGSTDTQYF
TRBJ1-6	NA	many	TRBV5-4	TGTGCCAGCAGCTTGGAGACCGTAGATTCACCCCTCCACTTT	CASSLETVDSPLHF
TRBJ2-1	NA	once	TRBV11-1	TGTGCCAGCAGCCCGGTCGATAAACACGATGAGCAGTTCTTC	CASSPVDKHDEQFF
TRBJ2-7	NA	many	TRBV7-6	TGTGCCAGCAGCTCTGGACGGGGTCCCTACGAGCAGTACTTC	CASSSGRGPYEQYF
TRBJ1-1	NA	many	TRBV19	TGTGCCAGCAGCATCGGACAGAACACTGAAGCTTTCTTT	CASSIGQNTEAFF
TRBJ2-5	TRBD1	many	TRBV28	TGTGCCAGCAGTTTAGGGACAGCCACACAAGAGACCCAGTACTTC	CASSLGTATQETQYF
TRBJ2-1	NA	NA	TRBV2	TGTGCCAGCAGTGCCCTGACAGGCCCGAGCTCCTACAATGAGCAGTTCTTC	CASSALTGPSSYNEQFF
TRBJ1-1	NA	NA	TRBV7-9	TGTGCCAGCAGCTGGACAGTTTTGTTCACTGAAGCTTTCTTT	CASSWTVLFTEAFF
TRBJ2-1	NA	few	TRBV7-9	TGTGCCAGCAGCCCCCGGCTTGGGCAGTTCTTC	CASSPRLGQFF
TRBJ1-6	NA	few	TRBV5-5	TGTGCCAGCAGTTTGGGGACGGGATCACCCCTCCACTTT	CASSLGTGSPLHF
TRBJ2-1	NA	NA	TRBV29-1	TGCAGCTCTAAGGCGGGGCCCAATGAGCAGTTCTTC	CSSKAGPNEQFF
TRBJ1-1	NA	NA	TRBV6-2/TRBV6-3	TGTGCCAGCACCAGGGGCACCACTGAAGCTTTCTTT	CASTRGTTEAFF
TRBJ1-5	NA	many	TRBV6-1	TGTGCCAGCACTCCGGCAGACAGCCCAGGTCAGCCCCAGCATTTT	CASTPADSPGQPQHF
TRBJ2-7	NA	many	TRBV7-2	TGTGCCAGCAGCTCGGACTGGGCCTACGAGCAGTACTTC	CASSSDWAYEQYF
TRBJ1-1	TRBD1	many	TRBV29-1	TGCAGCGTTCCGGGACAGCTGAACACTGAAGCTTTCTTT	CSVPGQLNTEAFF
TRBJ1-1	TRBD1	few	TRBV3-1	TGTGCCAGCAGCCACATCCCGGGACAGGGAAACACTGAAGCTTTCTTT	CASSHIPGQGNTEAFF
TRBJ1-2	NA	NA	TRBV20-1	TGCAGTGCTAATCCGGGAAACTCAAGAGGCTACACCTTC	CSANPGNSRGYTF
TRBJ1-2	TRBD1	few	TRBV29-1	TGCAGCGGTCTGTTGGGACAGGGGGCCTACCATGGCTACACCTTC	CSGLLGQGAYHGYTF
TRBJ1-1	NA	few	TRBV9	TGTGCCAGCAGCGTAGCTTACGGGACTGAAGCTTTCTTT	CASSVAYGTEAFF
TRBJ1-2	NA	few	TRBV7-9	TGTGCCAGCAGCGCCCGGGACACTTGGGCAGGTGGCTACACCTTC	CASSARDTWAGGYTF
TRBJ2-1	TRBD2	NA	TRBV29-1	TGCAGCGTTCAGTCAGGACTAGCGGGGACTCCCTACAATGAGCAGTTCTTC	CSVQSGLAGTPYNEQFF
TRBJ2-1	NA	many	TRBV29-1	TGCAGCGTTGATGAGGCTAACTACAATGAGCAGTTCTTC	CSVDEANYNEQFF
TRBJ2-1	TRBD1	few	TRBV11-3	TGTGCCAGCAGCTTTACAGGGGGGAACCAGTTCTTC	CASSFTGGNQFF
TRBJ1-5	NA	few	TRBV27	TGTGCCAGCAGTCCGCTGGACAGCAATCAGCCCCAGCATTTT	CASSPLDSNQPQHF
TRBJ1-2	NA	many	TRBV7-3	TGTGCCAGCAGCTTAGGGGACCGGGACTACACCTTC	CASSLGDRDYTF
TRBJ1-6	TRBD1	NA	TRBV20-1	TGCAGTGCTAGGTCGACAGGGTCCGACTCACCCCTCCACTTT	CSARSTGSDSPLHF
TRBJ2-4	NA	few	TRBV28	TGTGCCAGCAGCCGCACCCTGGGGGACATTCAGTACTTC	CASSRTLGDIQYF
TRBJ2-7	NA	many	TRBV12-5	TGTGCTAGTGGCCTAGACAGCTACGAGCAGTACTTC	CASGLDSYEQYF
TRBJ1-1	NA	many	TRBV7-2	TGTGCCAGCAGCCTAGACTTGGGACACCGGGGTGTGAACACTGAAGCTTTCTTT	CASSLDLGHRGVNTEAFF
TRBJ2-6	TRBD1	NA	TRBV4-1	TGCGCCAGCAGCAAATATACAGGGGGCGAAGGGGCCAACGTCCTGACTTTC	CASSKYTGGEGANVLTF
TRBJ2-1	NA	NA	TRBV28	TGTACGTTAGACGAGCAGTTCTTC	CTLDEQFF
TRBJ2-2	TRBD2	NA	TRBV7-2	TGTGCCAGCAGGTTGACTAGCGGGGAGTACACCGGGGAGCCGTTTTTT	CASRLTSGEYTGEPFF
TRBJ1-1	NA	NA	TRBV6-6	TGTGCCAGCATCAACAACGGATGGGGCACTGAAGCTTTCTTT	CASINNGWGTEAFF
TRBJ1-1	TRBD1	many	TRBV12-3/TRBV12-4	TGTGCCAGCAGTTTGATCCCGGGACAGTTGAACACTGAAGCTTTCTTT	CASSLIPGQLNTEAFF
TRBJ2-1	TRBD1	many	TRBV6-1	TGTGCCAGCAGTCCTCGGGGACAGGGGAACAATGAGCAGTTCTTC	CASSPRGQGNNEQFF
TRBJ2-5	NA	NA	TRBV28	TGTGCCAGCAGTGGCCGGACGCGCGAGACCCAGTACTTC	CASSGRTRETQYF
TRBJ2-1	TRBD2	NA	TRBV7-3	TGTGCCAGCAGCTTATTGGGGGGGGGTTCCTACAATGAGCAGTTCTTC	CASSLLGGGSYNEQFF
TRBJ2-2	NA	NA	TRBV14	TGTGCCAGCAGCCAAACGAGGGACCCGAACACCGGGGAGCTGTTTTTT	CASSQTRDPNTGELFF
TRBJ1-1	TRBD1	NA	TRBV6-6	TGTGCCAGCACCGATCGGACAGGGTACACTGAAGCTTTCTTT	CASTDRTGYTEAFF
TRBJ1-5	NA	few	TRBV2	TGTGCCAGCAGTGAAACATCGGAATTCGGCAATCAGCCCCAGCATTTT	CASSETSEFGNQPQHF
TRBJ2-1	TRBD1	many	TRBV5-5	TGTGCCAGCACTAACCGGGACAGGTATAATGAGCAGTTCTTC	CASTNRDRYNEQFF
TRBJ2-1	TRBD2	many	TRBV7-9	TGTGCCAGCAGATACGGGGGGGCCAGGTGGAATGAGCAGTTCTTC	CASRYGGARWNEQFF
TRBJ1-2	NA	many	TRBV12-3/TRBV12-4	TGTGCCAGCAGTTTGGGCCCGAGGACTAACTATGGCTACACCTTC	CASSLGPRTNYGYTF
TRBJ1-1	NA	many	TRBV7-2	TGTGCCAGCAGCTTAACCCCGTCTGCCACTGAAGCTTTCTTT	CASSLTPSATEAFF
TRBJ2-7	TRBD2	NA	TRBV12-3/TRBV12-4	TGTGCCAGCAGTGGACCGGGACTAGTCCTCTACGAGCAGTACTTC	CASSGPGLVLYEQYF
TRBJ1-5	NA	once	TRBV19	TGTGCCAGTAGTATAATGGGGGAGAATCAGCCCCAGCATTTT	CASSIMGENQPQHF
TRBJ2-2	NA	few	TRBV24-1	TGTGCCACCAGTGACGCCTTGACAGGGAACACCGGGGAGCTGTTTTTT	CATSDALTGNTGELFF
TRBJ2-1	NA	NA	TRBV19	TGTGCCAGTAGACGAGGGGACTCCCCCTACAATGAGCAGTTCTTC	CASRRGDSPYNEQFF